Described below is a single TCR beta chain sequence and its context. The sample comes from a study of CD8 T cells in Susac syndrome. V dropped 5 bases and J dropped 4 bases, with 17 bases sitting between them. Germline V gene sequence: CDR1 LNHDA, CDR2 SQIVND (reference sequence). The CDR3 covers 15 residues. RNA amounts of about 0.5 to 1 ug underwent reverse transcription with random hexamers. TCRdb itself ran the immunoSEQ multiplex PCR reads through MiXCR, one entry per CDR3 protein. Of around 280,000 distinct CDR3 sequences in the sample, about 91% are singletons; the top ten hold 0.065%. The sample comprised CD4+ T cells from PBMCs. This clonotype was sampled from a human donor with multiple sclerosis. The V call is TRBV19, the J call TRBJ1-1; D is uncertain. CDR3 nucleotide sequence: TGTGCCAGTAGTTCAGTGGACTCAAAAACCACTGAAGCTTTCTTT. Its protein product is CASSSVDSKTTEAFF. Based on the CDR3 plus reference TRBV19 and TRBJ1-1, the full variable domain is DGGITQSPKYLFRKEGQNVTLSCEQNLNHDAMYWYRQDPGQGLRLIYYSQIVNDFQKGDIAEGYSVSREKKESFPLTVTSAQKNPTAFYLCASSSVDSKTTEAFFGQGTRLTVV.